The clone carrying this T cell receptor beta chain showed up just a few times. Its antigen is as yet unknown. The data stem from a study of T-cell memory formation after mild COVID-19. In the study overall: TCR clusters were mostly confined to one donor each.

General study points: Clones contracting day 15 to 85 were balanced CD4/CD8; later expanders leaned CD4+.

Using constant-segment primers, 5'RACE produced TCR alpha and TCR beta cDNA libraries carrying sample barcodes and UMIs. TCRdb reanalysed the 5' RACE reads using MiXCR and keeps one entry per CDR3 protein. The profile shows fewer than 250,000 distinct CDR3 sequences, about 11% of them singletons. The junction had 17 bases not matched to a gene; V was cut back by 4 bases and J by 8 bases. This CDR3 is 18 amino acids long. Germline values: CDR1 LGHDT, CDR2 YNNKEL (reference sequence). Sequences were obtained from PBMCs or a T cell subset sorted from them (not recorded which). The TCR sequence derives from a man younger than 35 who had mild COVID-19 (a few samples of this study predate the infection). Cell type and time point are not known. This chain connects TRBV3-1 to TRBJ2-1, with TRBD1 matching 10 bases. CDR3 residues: CASSLSLRTGGSRDEQFF. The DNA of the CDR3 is TGTGCCAGCAGCCTCTCTCTCAGGACAGGGGGGAGTAGGGATGAGCAGTTCTTC.